Described below is a single T cell receptor (beta chain) sequence and its context. Its antigen is unknown. Other nucleotide sequences from this sample produce the same CDR3. The PCR contained 60 Vbeta and 13 Jbeta primers. This table comes from immunoSEQ multiplex PCR, and its TCRdb copy is limited to in-frame clones, with some not included. This sample yields about 100,000 clones, of which around 76% are seen a single time; 6.5% to 9% belongs to the top ten. This entry belongs to a study of cytomegalovirus exposure and HLA in healthy donors. General study results and limits: A later analysis by the authors found several of the most significant clusters apparently linked to common viral pathogens.

The donors (healthy individuals) were bone marrow donors. Germline CDR1 reads SGHRS; CDR2 reads YFSETQ. The CDR3 has 14 residues. Trimming shortened V by 0 bases and J by 1 base, and 5 bases separated the two germline ends. Sequenced input: PBMCs. The chain couples TRBV5-1 to TRBJ2-1; D is unclear. The clonotype comes from a man between 35 and 55 years old in good health and CMV-seropositive. This CDR3 is CASSLGGSYNEQFF. Here the CDR3 DNA reads TGCGCCAGCAGCTTGGGAGGATCCTACAATGAGCAGTTCTTC.